This T cell receptor (beta chain) emerged from a study of cytomegalovirus exposure and HLA in healthy donors. As to this clone: The antigen is undetermined.

Per germline, CDR1 SNHLY and CDR2 FYNNEI. Losses at the gene ends were 7 bases for V and 5 bases for J; bases not matched to a gene: 6. The CDR3 loop spans 14 amino acids. These donors counted as nominally healthy when sampled, but unrecorded immune exposures were likely. Findings and caveats of the study: Reports described diagnosis of cytomegalovirus status by the classifier as highly specific and sensitive. Analysis performed later found more than 15,000 TCR beta sequences associated with HLA alleles at 0.05 false discovery rate. About 87% or about 30% of the time was how often most TCR beta V segments were productive, according to an earlier analysis.

PCR involved 60 Vbeta and 13 Jbeta primers. Clones were read by immunoSEQ multiplex PCR, and TCRdb kept only the in-frame ones, dropping some. The table lists roughly 100,000 clones, about two thirds of them singletons. The sequencing input was PBMCs. The TCR originated in a female donor in good health and CMV-seronegative. The V and J genes are TRBV2 and TRBJ2-5; 11 bases fit TRBD1. The CDR3 spells CASTGTGGRETQYF. The CDR3 DNA reads as TGTGCCAGCACCGGGACAGGGGGTAGGGAGACCCAGTACTTC.